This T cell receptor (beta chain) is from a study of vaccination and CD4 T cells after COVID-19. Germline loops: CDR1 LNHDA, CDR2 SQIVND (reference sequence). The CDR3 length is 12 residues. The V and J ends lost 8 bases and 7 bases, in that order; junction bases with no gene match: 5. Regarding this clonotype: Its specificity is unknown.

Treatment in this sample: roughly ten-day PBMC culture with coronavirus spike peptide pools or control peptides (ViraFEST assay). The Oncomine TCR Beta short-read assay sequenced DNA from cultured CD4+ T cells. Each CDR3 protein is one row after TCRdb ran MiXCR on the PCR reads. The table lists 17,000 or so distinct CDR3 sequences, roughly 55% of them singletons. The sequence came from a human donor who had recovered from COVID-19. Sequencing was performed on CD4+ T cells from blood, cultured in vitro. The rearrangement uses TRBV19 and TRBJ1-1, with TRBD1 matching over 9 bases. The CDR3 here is CASAGQGGEAFF. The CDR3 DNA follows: TGTGCCAGTGCGGGACAGGGCGGTGAAGCTTTCTTT.